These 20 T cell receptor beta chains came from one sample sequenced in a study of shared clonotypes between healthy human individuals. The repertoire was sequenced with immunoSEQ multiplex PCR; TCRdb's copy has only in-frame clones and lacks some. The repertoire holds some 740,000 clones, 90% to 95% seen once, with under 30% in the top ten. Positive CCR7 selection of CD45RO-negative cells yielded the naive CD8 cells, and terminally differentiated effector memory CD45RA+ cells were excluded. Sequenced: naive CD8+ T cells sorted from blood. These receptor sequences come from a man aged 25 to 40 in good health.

The CDR3: CASSPGHNTGELFF. DNA for the CDR3: TGTGCCAGCAGTCCCGGACACAACACCGGGGAGCTGTTTTTT. The chain couples TRBV27 to TRBJ2-2; D possibly corresponds to TRBD1 (5 bases). CDR1 and CDR2 from the germline V gene are MNHEY and SMNVEV (reference sequence). The V end was cut by 5 bases, the J end by 2 bases, with 9 bases between. The CDR3 sequence is 14 residues long.

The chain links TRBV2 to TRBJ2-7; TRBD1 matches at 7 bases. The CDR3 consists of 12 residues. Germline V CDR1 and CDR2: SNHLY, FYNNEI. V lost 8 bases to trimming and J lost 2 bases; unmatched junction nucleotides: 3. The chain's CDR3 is CASEGQTYEQYF. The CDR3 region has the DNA TGTGCCAGCGAGGGACAGACCTACGAGCAGTACTTC.

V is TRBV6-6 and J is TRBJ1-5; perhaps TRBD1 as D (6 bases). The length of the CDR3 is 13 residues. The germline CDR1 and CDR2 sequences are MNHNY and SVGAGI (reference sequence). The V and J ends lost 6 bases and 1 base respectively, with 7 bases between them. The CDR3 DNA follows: TGTGCCAGCAGAGGACAGAGCAATCAGCCCCAGCATTTT. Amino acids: CASRGQSNQPQHF.

CDR3 sequence (DNA): TGTGCCAGCAGCTTAGAGGTTGCGGGAGGCCTCTACAATGAGCAGTTCTTC. Translating gives CASSLEVAGGLYNEQFF. V is TRBV7-8 and J is TRBJ2-1; 8 nucleotides agree with TRBD2. V gave up 1 base and J gave up 3 bases; unmatched junction bases: 8. The CDR3 totals 17 residues. The V gene's germline CDR1 is SGHVS and CDR2 FQNEAQ.

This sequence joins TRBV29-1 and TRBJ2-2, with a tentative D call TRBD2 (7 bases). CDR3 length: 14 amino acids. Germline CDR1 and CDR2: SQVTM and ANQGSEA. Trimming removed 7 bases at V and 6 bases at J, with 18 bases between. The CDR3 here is CSALKGGGAGELFF. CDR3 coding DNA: TGCAGCGCCTTAAAGGGAGGGGGTGCCGGGGAGCTGTTTTTT.

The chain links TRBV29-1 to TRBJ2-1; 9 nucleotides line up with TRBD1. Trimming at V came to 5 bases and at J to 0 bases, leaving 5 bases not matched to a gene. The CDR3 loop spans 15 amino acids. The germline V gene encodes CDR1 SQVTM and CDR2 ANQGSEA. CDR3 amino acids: CSVSGTGTSYNEQFF. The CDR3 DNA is TGCAGCGTTTCCGGGACAGGGACCTCCTACAATGAGCAGTTCTTC.

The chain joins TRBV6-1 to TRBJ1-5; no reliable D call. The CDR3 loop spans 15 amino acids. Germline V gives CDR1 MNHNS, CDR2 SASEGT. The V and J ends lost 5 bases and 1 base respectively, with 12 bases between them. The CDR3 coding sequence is TGTGCCAGCAGTACCAATACAGTCAGCAATCAGCCCCAGCATTTT. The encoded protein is CASSTNTVSNQPQHF.

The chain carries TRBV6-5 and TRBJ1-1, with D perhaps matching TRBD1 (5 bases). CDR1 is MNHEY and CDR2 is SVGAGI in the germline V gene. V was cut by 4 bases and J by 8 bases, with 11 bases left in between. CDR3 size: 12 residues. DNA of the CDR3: TGTGCCAGCAGTTCTCAGGGCCCCGAAGCTTTCTTT. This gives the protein CASSSQGPEAFF.

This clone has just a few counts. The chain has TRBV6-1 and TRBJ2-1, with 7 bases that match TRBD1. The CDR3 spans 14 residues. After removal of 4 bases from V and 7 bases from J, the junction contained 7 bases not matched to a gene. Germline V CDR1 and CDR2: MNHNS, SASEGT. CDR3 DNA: TGTGCCAGCAGTGTACGGACAGGAGTTAATGAGCAGTTCTTC. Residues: CASSVRTGVNEQFF.

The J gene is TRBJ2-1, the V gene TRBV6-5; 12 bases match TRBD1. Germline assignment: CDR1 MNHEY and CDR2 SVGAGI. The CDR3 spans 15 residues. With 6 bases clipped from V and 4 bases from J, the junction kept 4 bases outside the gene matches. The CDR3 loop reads CASRTGQGAYNEQFF. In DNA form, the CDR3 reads TGTGCCAGCAGAACGGGACAGGGGGCTTACAATGAGCAGTTCTTC.

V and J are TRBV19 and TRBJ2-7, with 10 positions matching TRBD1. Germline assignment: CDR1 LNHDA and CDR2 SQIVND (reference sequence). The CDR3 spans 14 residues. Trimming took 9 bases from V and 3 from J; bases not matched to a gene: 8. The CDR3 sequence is CASSLGTGVYEQYF. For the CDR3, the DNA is TGTGCCAGCTCCTTGGGGACAGGGGTCTACGAGCAGTACTTC. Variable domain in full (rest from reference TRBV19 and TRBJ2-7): DGGITQSPKYLFRKEGQNVTLSCEQNLNHDAMYWYRQDPGQGLRLIYYSQIVNDFQKGDIAEGYSVSREKKESFPLTVTSAQKNPTAFYLCASSLGTGVYEQYFGPGTRLTVT.

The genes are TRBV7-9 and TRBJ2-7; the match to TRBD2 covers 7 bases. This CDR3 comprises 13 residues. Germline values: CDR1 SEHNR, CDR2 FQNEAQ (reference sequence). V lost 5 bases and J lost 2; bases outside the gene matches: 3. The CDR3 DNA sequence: TGTGCCAGCAGCGCGGGGGAGACCTACGAGCAGTACTTC. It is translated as CASSAGETYEQYF.

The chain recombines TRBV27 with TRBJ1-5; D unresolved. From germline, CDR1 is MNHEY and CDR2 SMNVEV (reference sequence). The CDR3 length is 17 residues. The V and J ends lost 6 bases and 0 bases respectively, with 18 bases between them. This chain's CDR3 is CASSPGYLGDSNQPQHF. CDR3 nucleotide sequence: TGTGCCAGCAGCCCCGGATACCTCGGGGATAGCAATCAGCCCCAGCATTTT.

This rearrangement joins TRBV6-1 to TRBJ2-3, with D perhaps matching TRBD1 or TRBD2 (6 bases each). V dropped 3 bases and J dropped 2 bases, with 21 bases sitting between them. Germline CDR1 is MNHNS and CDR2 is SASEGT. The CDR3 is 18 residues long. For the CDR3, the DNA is TGTGCCAGCAGTGATCCCACAGGGACGGGAGTAGACACAGATACGCAGTATTTT. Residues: CASSDPTGTGVDTDTQYF.

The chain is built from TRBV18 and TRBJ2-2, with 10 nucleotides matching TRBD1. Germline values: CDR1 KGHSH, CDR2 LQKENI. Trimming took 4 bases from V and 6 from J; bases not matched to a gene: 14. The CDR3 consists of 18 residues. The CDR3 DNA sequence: TGTGCCAGCTCACGAGGAAATCACAGACAGGGGGCCTCCGGGGAGCTGTTTTTT. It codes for CASSRGNHRQGASGELFF. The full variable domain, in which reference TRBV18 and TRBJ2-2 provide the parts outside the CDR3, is NAGVMQNPRHLVRRRGQEARLRCSPMKGHSHVYWYRQLPEEGLKFMVYLQKENIIDESGMPKERFSAEFPKEGPSILRIQQVVRGDSAAYFCASSRGNHRQGASGELFFGEGSRLTVL.

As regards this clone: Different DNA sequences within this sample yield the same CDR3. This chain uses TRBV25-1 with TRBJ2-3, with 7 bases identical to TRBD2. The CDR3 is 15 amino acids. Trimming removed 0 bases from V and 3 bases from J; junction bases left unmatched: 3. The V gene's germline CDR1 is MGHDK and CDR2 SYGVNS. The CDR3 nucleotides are TGTGCCAGCAGTGAATATGAGGGAGGGACAGATACGCAGTATTTT. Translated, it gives CASSEYEGGTDTQYF.

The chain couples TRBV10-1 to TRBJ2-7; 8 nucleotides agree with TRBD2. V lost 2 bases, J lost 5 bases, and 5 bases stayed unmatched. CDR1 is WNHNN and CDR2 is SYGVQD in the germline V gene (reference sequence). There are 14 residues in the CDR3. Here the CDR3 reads CASSESGRIDEQYF. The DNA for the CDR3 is TGCGCCAGCAGTGAGAGCGGGAGAATCGACGAGCAGTACTTC.

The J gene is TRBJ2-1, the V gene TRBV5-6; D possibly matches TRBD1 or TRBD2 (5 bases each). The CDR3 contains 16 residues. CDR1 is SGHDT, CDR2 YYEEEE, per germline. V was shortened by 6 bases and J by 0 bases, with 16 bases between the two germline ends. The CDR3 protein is CASNPLGTGSYNEQFF. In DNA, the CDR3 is TGTGCCAGCAACCCACTCGGGACGGGCTCCTACAATGAGCAGTTCTTC.

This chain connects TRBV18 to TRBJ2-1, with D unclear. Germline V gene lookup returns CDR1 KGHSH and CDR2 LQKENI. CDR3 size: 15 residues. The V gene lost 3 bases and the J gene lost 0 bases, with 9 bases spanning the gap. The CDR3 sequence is CASSPMVSSYNEQFF. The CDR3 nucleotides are TGTGCCAGCTCACCCATGGTGTCCTCCTACAATGAGCAGTTCTTC.

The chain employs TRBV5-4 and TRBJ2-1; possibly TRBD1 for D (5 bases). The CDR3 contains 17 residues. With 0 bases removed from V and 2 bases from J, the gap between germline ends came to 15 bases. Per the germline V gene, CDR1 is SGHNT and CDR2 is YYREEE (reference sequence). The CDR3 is CASSLAPDRYAYNEQFF. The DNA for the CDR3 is TGTGCCAGCAGCTTGGCCCCCGACAGATATGCCTACAATGAGCAGTTCTTC.